This record looks at one T cell receptor (beta chain) sequence and its context. Method: immunoSEQ multiplex PCR; TCRdb's copy keeps in-frame clones and lacks some. The sample lists 130,000 or so clones; roughly 84% were seen once. The data belong to a study of cytotoxic CD8 clonotypes in ibrutinib-treated CLL. Here the sequenced sample was PBMCs, taken after 24 months of ibrutinib treatment. The clonotype comes from a human donor with chronic lymphocytic leukemia.

DNA of the CDR3: TGTGCCAGCAGCCAGACAGGGATGGGGGAAAAACTGTTTTTT. Its protein is CASSQTGMGEKLFF. This sequence joins TRBV6-6 and TRBJ1-4; 7 bases are a match to TRBD1. With V trimmed by 6 bases and J by 8 bases, 9 bases remained unmatched. The CDR3 consists of 14 residues. CDR1 and CDR2 (germline): MNHNY, SVGAGI (reference sequence).